Here is one TCR beta chain with its context. Its cognate antigen is unknown. During the collection period, no donor immune events like infections were recorded. The method was immunoSEQ multiplex PCR; TCRdb's version includes in-frame clones alone and lacks a portion of them. The data show about 100,000 clones, approximately 88% seen once. Germline CDR1 is SGHTA and CDR2 is FQGNSA. Deletions cut 5 bases from V and 3 bases from J, with 13 bases between. The CDR3 is 14 amino acids. This sample stems from a study of identifying expanded T cells in peripheral blood. Whole-study results and caveats: Over approximately two and four weeks, about 15 and 18 clones changed, versus more than 1 between replicates.

The chain links TRBV7-2 to TRBJ1-1; a weak D match, TRBD1 (5 bases). The sequence came from a person aged 18-70 years in good health. Sequences were obtained from blood. The CDR3 loop reads CASSPWGRDTEAFF. In DNA form, the CDR3 reads TGTGCCAGCAGCCCCTGGGGCAGGGACACTGAAGCTTTCTTT. The variable domain in full, completed from reference TRBV7-2 and TRBJ1-1, reads GAGVSQSPSNKVTEKGKDVELRCDPISGHTALYWYRQSLGQGLEFLIYFQGNSAPDKSGLPSDRFSAERTGGSVSTLTIQRTQQEDSAVYLCASSPWGRDTEAFFGQGTRLTVV.